This entry lists 22 T cell receptor beta chains sequenced from one sample in a study of T cells in Graves' hyperthyroidism and ophthalmopathy. There were TCR beta CDR3 regions amplified from RNA transcripts. A set of HTBI primers served as the primers for a first-round RT-PCR of the TCR CDR3. A single record per CDR3 protein comes from TCRdb applying MiXCR to the multiplex PCR reads. The data show about 690,000 distinct CDR3 sequences, 17% seen once. The sample was blood. The receptors were sampled from a man aged 45-65 years with Graves' hyperthyroidism.

The table lists this clonotype with a few counts. The chain recombines TRBV24-1 with TRBJ2-1, with 7 nucleotides matching TRBD2. The germline gives CDR1 KGHDR, CDR2 SFDVKD. The junction had 6 bases not matched to a gene; V was cut back by 4 bases and J by 4 bases. The CDR3 runs 15 residues. CDR3 region: CATSDSGIRYNEQFF. The CDR3 coding sequence is TGTGCCACCAGTGACAGCGGGATAAGGTACAATGAGCAGTTCTTC.

The V and J genes are TRBV10-1 and TRBJ2-3; 7 bases line up with TRBD1. There are 16 residues in the CDR3. CDR1 is WNHNN, CDR2 SYGVQD, per germline (reference sequence). V trimming: 4 bases; J trimming: 0 bases; junction bases outside the gene matches: 7. For the CDR3, the DNA is TGCGCCAGCAGTGCGGGACAGCCGGAGAGCACAGATACGCAGTATTTT. As protein: CASSAGQPESTDTQYF.

This clonotype has just a few counts. The gene calls are TRBV30 and TRBJ2-5; D is unresolved. The germline CDR1 and CDR2 sequences are GTSNPN and SVGIG (reference sequence). This CDR3 has 13 residues. V was cut by 4 bases and J by 1 base, with 10 bases left in between. The CDR3 nucleotides read TGTGCCTGGATGCCGAACGGCCAAGAGACCCAGTACTTC. Residues: CAWMPNGQETQYF.

This clonotype showed up just a few times. The chain links TRBV7-9 to TRBJ1-1, with TRBD1 as a possible D gene (5 bases). With 0 bases removed from V and 3 bases from J, the gap between germline ends came to 11 bases. CDR1 and CDR2 (germline): SEHNR, FQNEAQ (reference sequence). CDR3 length: 15 amino acids. CDR3 DNA: TGTGCCAGCAGCTTAGCTGGGGGTCCGGACACTGAAGCTTTCTTT. Amino acids: CASSLAGGPDTEAFF.

Many counts were recorded for this clonotype. As DNA, the CDR3 is TGCGCCAGCAGCAACAGGGCTACTAATGAAAAACTGTTTTTT. It yields the protein CASSNRATNEKLFF. The V call is TRBV5-1, the J call TRBJ1-4; TRBD1 might be the D (6 bases). The CDR3 totals 14 residues. Germline CDR1 and CDR2: SGHRS and YFSETQ. With 4 bases removed from V and 2 bases from J, the gap between germline ends came to 9 bases.

This clonotype occurred a few times. The chain employs TRBV19 and TRBJ2-1, with D tentatively TRBD2 (6 bases). Per the germline V gene, CDR1 is LNHDA and CDR2 is SQIVND (reference sequence). The CDR3 totals 14 residues. Trimming shortened V by 1 base and J by 8 bases, and 12 bases separated the two germline ends. The CDR3 loop is CASSIVGSKDEQFF. CDR3 in DNA: TGTGCCAGTAGTATAGTCGGGAGTAAGGATGAGCAGTTCTTC. The full variable domain, its missing parts supplied by reference TRBV19 and TRBJ2-1, is DGGITQSPKYLFRKEGQNVTLSCEQNLNHDAMYWYRQDPGQGLRLIYYSQIVNDFQKGDIAEGYSVSREKKESFPLTVTSAQKNPTAFYLCASSIVGSKDEQFFGPGTRLTVL.

The V and J genes are TRBV2 and TRBJ1-6; D remains unclear. Germline V gene data show CDR1 as SNHLY and CDR2 as FYNNEI. This CDR3 has 11 amino acids. The V end lost 3 bases, the J end lost 9 bases, and 3 bases lay between the germline ends. CDR3 in amino acids: CASSESSPLHF. CDR3 nucleotides: TGTGCCAGCAGTGAGAGTTCACCCCTCCACTTT.

This clonotype occurred many times. This chain joins TRBV15 and TRBJ2-5; 8 bases align to TRBD2. The junction had 18 bases not matched to a gene; V was cut back by 0 bases and J by 6 bases. CDR3 length: 19 residues. Germline loops: CDR1 LNHNV, CDR2 YYDKDF (reference sequence). Here the CDR3 DNA reads TGTGCCACCAGCAGAGACACTGCGACCGGGACTAGACGGATGAAGACCCAGTACTTC. Its protein product is CATSRDTATGTRRMKTQYF.

There are a few counts of this clonotype. The CDR3 loop is CASSTLLAGGFDTQYF. The CDR3 nucleotides are TGTGCCAGCAGCACCCTACTAGCGGGAGGATTTGATACGCAGTATTTT. The chain employs TRBV9 and TRBJ2-3, with 12 bases matching TRBD2. V gave up 4 bases and J gave up 6 bases; unmatched junction bases: 9. CDR3 length: 16 residues. CDR1 is SGDLS, CDR2 YYNGEE, per germline.

The genes are TRBV27 and TRBJ1-5; TRBD1 matches at 7 bases. CDR1 and CDR2 from the germline V gene are MNHEY and SMNVEV (reference sequence). The ends lost 5 bases at V and 2 bases at J; junction bases unmatched: 9. This CDR3 region has 16 residues. As DNA, the CDR3 is TGTGCCAGCAGTAGGAAACAGGGGTTGGGCAATCAGCCCCAGCATTTT. Translating it yields CASSRKQGLGNQPQHF.

This clonotype was detected a few times. The chain has TRBV20-1 and TRBJ1-6; 8 bases line up with TRBD1. Trimming cost V 3 bases and J 4 bases; bases outside gene matches: 5. The CDR3 totals 15 residues. CDR1 is DFQATT, CDR2 SNEGSKA, per germline (reference sequence). CDR3 nucleotide sequence: TGCAGTGCTAGGGGACAGGAGATATATAATTCACCCCTCCACTTT. Translating gives CSARGQEIYNSPLHF.

This clonotype was counted many times. The chain couples TRBV15 to TRBJ2-5, with 9 bases that match TRBD2. This CDR3 is built from 19 residues. The germline CDR1 and CDR2 sequences are LNHNV and YYDKDF (reference sequence). Trimming took 3 bases from V and 1 from J; bases not matched to a gene: 15. The CDR3 spells CATSSPRDWLAGTQETQYF. CDR3 in DNA: TGTGCCACCAGCAGTCCCAGAGATTGGCTAGCGGGAACCCAAGAGACCCAGTACTTC.

At least ten counts were recorded for this clonotype. The J gene is TRBJ2-4, the V gene TRBV2, with no clear D. Germline V gene data show CDR1 as SNHLY and CDR2 as FYNNEI. With 2 bases removed from V and 0 bases from J, the gap between germline ends came to 14 bases. The CDR3 sequence is 17 residues long. CDR3 in amino acids: CASSENRPGLAKNIQYF. The CDR3 DNA reads as TGTGCCAGCAGTGAAAACCGACCGGGTCTAGCCAAAAACATTCAGTACTTC.

Remarks on this clonotype: The junction departs from germline at one end; a sequencing error may be responsible. The J gene is TRBJ2-7, the V gene TRBV7-2; D remains unclear. The CDR3 has 15 amino acids. The germline CDR1 and CDR2 sequences are SGHTA and FQGNSA. The CDR3: CASSLDARTSYEHYF. The CDR3 DNA sequence: TGTGCCAGCAGCTTAGATGCCCGGACCTCCTACGAGCACTACTTC.

This clonotype was observed many times. V usage is TRBV10-3 and J usage is TRBJ1-1; tentative D call: TRBD1 (6 bases). V dropped 6 bases and J dropped 7 bases, with 12 bases sitting between them. The CDR3 contains 12 residues. Germline assignment: CDR1 ENHRY and CDR2 SYGVKD. CDR3 sequence (DNA): TGTGCCATCAGGGGATTGGACAGTGAAGCTTTCTTT. Encoded protein: CAIRGLDSEAFF.

This clonotype was recorded at least ten times. The chain couples TRBV25-1 to TRBJ1-1; D is possibly TRBD1 (5 bases). Trimming took 3 bases from V and 1 from J, leaving 15 bases between them. The length of the CDR3 is 16 residues. The germline V gene has CDR1 MGHDK and CDR2 SYGVNS. The CDR3 DNA follows: TGTGCCAGCAGTGATCCCGGTTGGGGGGGGAACACTGAAGCTTTCTTT. It is translated as CASSDPGWGGNTEAFF.

The J gene is TRBJ1-5, the V gene TRBV7-9, with D possibly TRBD1 on 5 matching bases. Germline values: CDR1 SEHNR, CDR2 FQNEAQ (reference sequence). The V end was cut by 3 bases, the J end by 4 bases, with 10 bases between. This CDR3 has 14 amino acids. CDR3 nucleotide sequence: TGTGCCAGCAGCTTTGGGGGGGATAATCAGCCCCAGCATTTT. This translates into CASSFGGDNQPQHF.

The chain has TRBV6-5 and TRBJ2-1; the D gene could be TRBD1 or TRBD2 (6 bases each). The germline V gene encodes CDR1 MNHEY and CDR2 SVGAGI. Trimming removed 0 bases from V and 8 bases from J, with 11 bases in between. CDR3 length: 14 amino acids. The chain's CDR3 is CASSYSGGRDEQFF. CDR3 nucleotide sequence: TGTGCCAGCAGTTACTCGGGGGGCCGAGATGAGCAGTTCTTC.

This clonotype was seen ten or more times. This chain links TRBV20-1 with TRBJ1-1; D unclear. CDR1 and CDR2 (germline): DFQATT, SNEGSKA (reference sequence). The CDR3 sequence is 12 residues long. Trimming stripped 5 bases from V and 2 bases from J, with 9 bases between. This CDR3 is CSAGSPNTEAFF. Here the CDR3 DNA reads TGCAGTGCTGGCTCCCCAAACACTGAAGCTTTCTTT.

This clonotype was picked up many times. The CDR3 region has the DNA TGTGCCAGCAGCACAACAGGGACCATGAACACTGAAGCTTTCTTT. Translated: CASSTTGTMNTEAFF. The chain links TRBV9 to TRBJ1-1; D may be TRBD1 (6 bases). In germline, CDR1 is SGDLS, CDR2 YYNGEE. Between the trimmed V and J ends, which lost 4 bases and 0 bases, there was a span of 13 bases. This CDR3 has 15 amino acids.

V is TRBV28 and J is TRBJ2-2, with 14 bases aligning to TRBD2. The V and J ends lost 2 bases and 8 bases, in that order; junction bases with no gene match: 4. The CDR3 runs to 16 residues. In germline, CDR1 is MDHEN, CDR2 SYDVKM. The CDR3 loop is CASSLGGLAGAGELFF. The CDR3, as DNA: TGTGCCAGCAGTTTAGGGGGACTAGCGGGAGCAGGGGAGCTGTTTTTT.

This clonotype was counted ten times or more. The chain joins TRBV7-6 to TRBJ2-7; TRBD2 agrees at 8 bases. J gave up 7 bases and V 5 bases, and 10 bases lay outside the gene matches. This CDR3 spans 14 amino acids. From germline, CDR1 is SGHVS and CDR2 FNYEAQ. The CDR3 nucleotides read TGTGCCAGCAGCCCACTCAGCGGGAGTCATGAGCAGTACTTC. Translated: CASSPLSGSHEQYF.